These 27 T cell receptor beta chains came from one sample sequenced in a study of Graves' ophthalmopathy and Graves' hyperthyroidism. Amplification targeted the TCR beta CDR3 regions, with RNA transcripts as the source material. Following a first-round RT-PCR that used HTBI primers, a second-round multiplex PCR was carried out. A single record per CDR3 protein comes from TCRdb applying MiXCR to the multiplex PCR reads. Altogether roughly 610,000 distinct CDR3 sequences are present, about 24% being singletons, with the ten largest covering roughly 6.9%. The sequenced sample consisted of peripheral blood. These receptors originate from a woman between 18 and 29 years old with stable Graves' hyperthyroidism. Some clones in this sample may be carry-over from other donors' samples.

This clonotype showed up many times. This chain joins TRBV15 and TRBJ1-5, with D maybe TRBD1 (5 bases). CDR3 size: 13 residues. In germline, CDR1 is LNHNV, CDR2 YYDKDF (reference sequence). V dropped 8 bases and J dropped 6 bases, with 14 bases sitting between them. The CDR3 nucleotides read TGTGCCACCTCTGGGAGGGGAGGTCAGCCCCAGCATTTT. It is translated as CATSGRGGQPQHF.

This clonotype was seen at least ten times. A read error may produce the germline difference seen at one junction end. The rearrangement joins TRBV20-1 to TRBJ1-2, with D uncertain. The CDR3 contains 9 residues. Per the germline V gene, CDR1 is DFQATT and CDR2 is SNEGSKA (reference sequence). The CDR3 region has the DNA TGCAGTGCTACAAAAAAGAGGGTTTTC. It yields the protein CSATKKRVF.

This clonotype came up many times. This rearrangement joins TRBV20-1 to TRBJ1-6, with 8 bases identical to TRBD1. In germline, CDR1 is DFQATT, CDR2 SNEGSKA (reference sequence). The junction had 5 bases not matched to a gene; V was cut back by 7 bases and J by 9 bases. The CDR3 consists of 12 residues. The CDR3 loop reads CSGRQGTSPLHF. The CDR3 region has the DNA TGCAGTGGGAGACAGGGGACTTCACCCCTCCACTTT.

This clonotype has a count of ten or more. The CDR3 region is CASGTDREAFF. CDR3 nucleotide sequence: TGTGCCAGCGGGACGGACAGGGAAGCTTTCTTT. The chain employs TRBV2 and TRBJ1-1; 7 bases are shared with TRBD1. Germline V gene data show CDR1 as SNHLY and CDR2 as FYNNEI. J was trimmed by 8 bases and V by 8 bases; bases with no gene match: 5. The CDR3 is 11 amino acids.

This clonotype came up many times. The V gene is TRBV4-1, the J gene TRBJ1-2; 9 nucleotides match TRBD1. J was trimmed by 4 bases and V by 3 bases; bases with no gene match: 15. Per germline, CDR1 MGHRA and CDR2 YSYEKL. There are 18 residues in the CDR3. The CDR3 bases are TGCGCCAGCAGCCATGTCCCGGGACAGGGTGCCCCTGGCTATGGCTACACCTTC. Its translation: CASSHVPGQGAPGYGYTF.

This clonotype has a count of ten or more. The genes are TRBV15 and TRBJ1-3; no clear D. V was clipped by 4 bases and J by 0 bases, with 10 bases between them. The CDR3 consists of 15 residues. The germline V gene has CDR1 LNHNV and CDR2 YYDKDF (reference sequence). The CDR3 protein is CATSKLGNSGNTIYF. DNA for the CDR3: TGTGCCACCAGCAAGCTCGGGAACTCTGGAAACACCATATATTTT.

The CDR3 loop reads CASSGSISGEQFF. Written as DNA, the CDR3 is TGTGCCAGCAGTGGGTCAATTTCTGGTGAGCAGTTCTTC. The V gene is TRBV2, the J gene TRBJ2-1; the D is unclear. With 4 bases removed from V and 9 bases from J, the gap between germline ends came to 13 bases. CDR1 is SNHLY and CDR2 is FYNNEI in the germline V gene. This CDR3 region has 13 residues.

The chain employs TRBV6-5 and TRBJ2-7; D unclear. CDR3 length: 10 amino acids. Trimming took off 7 bases at V and 2 bases at J, with 3 bases between the two ends. Germline loops: CDR1 MNHEY, CDR2 SVGAGI. The DNA for the CDR3 is TGTGCCAGCAAAGCCTACGAGCAGTACTTC. Translating it yields CASKAYEQYF.

This clonotype was found many times. The J gene is TRBJ1-5, the V gene TRBV7-2; D is possibly TRBD1 (6 bases). V dropped 3 bases and J dropped 5 bases, with 11 bases sitting between them. From germline, CDR1 is SGHTA and CDR2 FQGNSA. CDR3 length: 14 amino acids. The CDR3 nucleotides read TGTGCCAGCAGCTTGCAGGGGCCTCATCAGCCCCAGCATTTT. Its protein product is CASSLQGPHQPQHF.

This clonotype came up a few times. A much larger clonotype is one base distant, so this may be a read error. Given the absence of the conserved phenylalanine or tryptophan at the CDR3 end, a read error is likely. The chain carries TRBV12-3 or TRBV12-4 and TRBJ1-2, with D hard to call. Trimming took off 6 bases at V and 3 bases at J, with 11 bases between the two ends. This CDR3 contains 13 residues. CDR3 coding DNA: TGTGCCAGCAGCACAGACGGGTACTATGGCTACACCTAC. The encoded protein is CASSTDGYYGYTY.

This clonotype has a count of ten or more. This chain connects TRBV20-1 to TRBJ1-1; D may be TRBD1 (5 bases). CDR3 size: 11 residues. V dropped 6 bases and J dropped 1 base, with 6 bases sitting between them. The V gene's germline CDR1 is DFQATT and CDR2 SNEGSKA (reference sequence). Here the CDR3 DNA reads TGCAGTGCGGACAAGAACACTGAAGCTTTCTTT. This sequence encodes CSADKNTEAFF.

This clonotype was counted at least ten times. The V call is TRBV2, the J call TRBJ1-1; D gene unclear. Trimming took 4 bases from V and 7 from J, leaving 19 bases between them. The CDR3 has 15 amino acids. Germline CDR1 SNHLY, CDR2 FYNNEI. CDR3 DNA sequence: TGTGCCAGCAGTGTTGTGCCGACTCTTATTTATGAAGCTTTCTTT. Protein: CASSVVPTLIYEAFF.

This clonotype has just a few counts. Its ends do not fully match the called genes, so a read error is possible. The chain couples TRBV5-1 to TRBJ2-5; possibly TRBD1 or TRBD2 for D (6 bases each). The CDR3 runs 14 residues. Germline V gives CDR1 SGHRS, CDR2 YFSETQ. Here the CDR3 DNA reads TGCGTCAGCAGCGCCGAGGGGGGTCGGGAGACCCAGTACTTC. Residues: CVSSAEGGRETQYF.

The V and J genes are TRBV3-1 and TRBJ2-4, with 8 bases aligning to TRBD2. The germline V gene encodes CDR1 LGHDT and CDR2 YNNKEL (reference sequence). The CDR3 spans 14 residues. The junction had 9 bases not matched to a gene; V was cut back by 7 bases and J by 7 bases. The CDR3 region is CASKPGLDNNIQYF. CDR3 DNA sequence: TGTGCCAGCAAACCGGGACTAGATAATAACATTCAGTACTTC.

This clonotype was observed a handful of times. The rearrangement joins TRBV11-2 to TRBJ1-1, with D possibly matching TRBD1 (5 bases). Germline V gives CDR1 SGHAT, CDR2 FQNNGV. V was trimmed by 1 base and J by 2 bases, leaving 17 bases between them. The CDR3 extends over 17 amino acids. The CDR3: CASSLVSVRTLNTEAFF. The CDR3 DNA is TGTGCCAGCAGCTTAGTATCCGTCCGGACACTTAACACTGAAGCTTTCTTT.

J is TRBJ2-5 and V is TRBV28; 7 bases match TRBD1. The germline V gene has CDR1 MDHEN and CDR2 SYDVKM. Losses at the gene ends were 5 bases for V and 3 bases for J; bases not matched to a gene: 9. CDR3 length: 15 residues. CDR3 sequence (DNA): TGTGCCAGCAGTCCACAAGGGACAGCTGAAGAGACCCAGTACTTC. Translation: CASSPQGTAEETQYF.

A few counts support this clonotype. It is unclear where the CDR3 begins or ends on the DNA, so no DNA is shown, and the CDR3 is as TCRdb lists it. The chain recombines TRBV15 with TRBJ1-5; the table's D call, TRBD1, was not checked against the DNA. The CDR3 is 15 amino acids long, termini counted. Germline V CDR1 and CDR2: LNHNV, YYDKDF (reference sequence). CDR3 protein: CATRPFGPGNQPQHF.

This chain uses TRBV9 with TRBJ2-2; 10 bases are a match to TRBD2. The CDR3 contains 16 residues. Germline-derived CDR1 and CDR2 are SGDLS and YYNGEE. Trimming removed 4 bases from V and 5 bases from J; junction bases left unmatched: 8. The CDR3 region has the DNA TGTGCCAGCAGCTTGGCGGGACTAGCGAGTACCGGGGAGCTGTTTTTT. Protein product: CASSLAGLASTGELFF.

This clonotype appeared many times. The CDR3 loop reads CSVVLPAALRNEQYF. As DNA, the CDR3 is TGCAGCGTTGTCCTCCCAGCGGCCCTTCGGAACGAGCAGTACTTC. The chain is built from TRBV29-1 and TRBJ2-7, with TRBD2 as a possible D gene (5 bases). V lost 4 bases to trimming and J lost 5 bases, with 21 bases between them. The V gene's germline CDR1 is SQVTM and CDR2 ANQGSEA. The CDR3 length is 15 residues.

This clonotype was seen ten or more times. V usage is TRBV5-1 and J usage is TRBJ2-5, with 9 bases matching TRBD1. The length of the CDR3 is 15 residues. Germline V gene lookup returns CDR1 SGHRS and CDR2 YFSETQ. Trimming removed 2 bases from V and 5 bases from J; junction bases left unmatched: 7. In DNA, the CDR3 is TGCGCCAGCAGCTTCCGGGACAGGGAGGAGGAGACCCAGTACTTC. It yields the protein CASSFRDREEETQYF.

This clonotype has at least ten counts. The chain couples TRBV20-1 to TRBJ1-5; D gene uncertain. The germline CDR1 and CDR2 sequences are DFQATT and SNEGSKA (reference sequence). This CDR3 is built from 12 residues. Trimming took 5 bases from V and 9 from J, leaving 14 bases between them. The CDR3 spells CSAEVGGGPQHF. The CDR3 DNA sequence: TGCAGTGCTGAAGTCGGCGGAGGGCCCCAGCATTTT.

The chain recombines TRBV30 with TRBJ2-2, with 7 bases that match TRBD1. Germline-derived CDR1 and CDR2 are GTSNPN and SVGIG (reference sequence). This CDR3 has 15 amino acids. J was trimmed by 0 bases and V by 3 bases; bases with no gene match: 4. Written as DNA, the CDR3 is TGTGCCTGGAGATACAGGGGTGCGAACACCGGGGAGCTGTTTTTT. This gives the protein CAWRYRGANTGELFF.

This chain connects TRBV28 to TRBJ2-2, with D hard to call. CDR1 and CDR2 from the germline V gene are MDHEN and SYDVKM. The CDR3 totals 14 residues. V was trimmed by 2 bases and J by 3 bases, leaving 7 bases between them. CDR3 in amino acids: CASSLQEYTGELFF. The DNA of the CDR3 is TGTGCCAGCAGTTTACAGGAATACACCGGGGAGCTGTTTTTT.

The J gene is TRBJ1-1, the V gene TRBV6-5; D is possibly TRBD1 (6 bases). Trimming left V 5 bases short and J 4 bases short, with 17 bases between. CDR3 length equals 15 residues. Germline V gene lookup returns CDR1 MNHEY and CDR2 SVGAGI. CDR3 region: CASSTEPQGPTEAFF. CDR3 coding DNA: TGTGCCAGCAGTACCGAACCCCAGGGGCCCACTGAAGCTTTCTTT.

The chain combines TRBV28 with TRBJ1-6; D unresolved. V was trimmed by 5 bases and J by 9 bases, leaving 11 bases between them. The CDR3 loop spans 13 amino acids. CDR1 and CDR2 from the germline V gene are MDHEN and SYDVKM. In nucleotides, the CDR3 is TGTGCCAGCAGTCCACTCCCCAGTTCACCCCTCCACTTT. Its translation is CASSPLPSSPLHF.

The table lists this clonotype with many counts. This chain connects TRBV19 to TRBJ2-2; 13 bases align to TRBD2. V shed 7 bases, J shed 8 bases, and the junction held 10 bases outside the gene matches. Germline-derived CDR1 and CDR2 are LNHDA and SQIVND (reference sequence). This CDR3 is built from 16 residues. This CDR3 reads CASNILAGGPSGELFF. The CDR3 nucleotides read TGTGCCAGTAACATACTAGCGGGAGGGCCAAGTGGGGAGCTGTTTTTT.

This clonotype was found many times. This CDR3 is CASSLNSQPQHF. CDR3 DNA sequence: TGTGCCAGCAGTTTAAACAGTCAGCCCCAGCATTTT. The V gene is TRBV28, the J gene TRBJ1-5; D unresolved. Germline lookup yields CDR1 MDHEN and CDR2 SYDVKM. V was clipped by 2 bases and J by 6 bases, with 5 bases between them. This CDR3 comprises 12 residues.